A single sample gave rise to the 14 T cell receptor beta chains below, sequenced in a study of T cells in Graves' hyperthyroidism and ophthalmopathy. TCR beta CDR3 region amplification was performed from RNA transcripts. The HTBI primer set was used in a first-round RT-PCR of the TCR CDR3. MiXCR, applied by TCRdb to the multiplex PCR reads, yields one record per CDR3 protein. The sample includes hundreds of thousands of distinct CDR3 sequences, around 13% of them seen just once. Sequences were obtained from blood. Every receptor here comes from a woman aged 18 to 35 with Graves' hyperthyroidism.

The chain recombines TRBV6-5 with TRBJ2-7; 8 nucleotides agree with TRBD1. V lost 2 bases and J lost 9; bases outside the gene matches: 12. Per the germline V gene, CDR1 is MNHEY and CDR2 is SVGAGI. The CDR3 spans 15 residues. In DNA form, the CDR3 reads TGTGCCAGCAGTTACGAAACAGGGGGACCCTCGGGGCAGTACTTC. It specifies CASSYETGGPSGQYF.

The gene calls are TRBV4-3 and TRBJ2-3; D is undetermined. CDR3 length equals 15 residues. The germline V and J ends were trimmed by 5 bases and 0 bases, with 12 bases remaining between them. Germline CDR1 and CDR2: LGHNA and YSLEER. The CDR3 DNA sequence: TGCGCCAGCAGCGGTACCTTGGCTAGCACAGATACGCAGTATTTT. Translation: CASSGTLASTDTQYF.

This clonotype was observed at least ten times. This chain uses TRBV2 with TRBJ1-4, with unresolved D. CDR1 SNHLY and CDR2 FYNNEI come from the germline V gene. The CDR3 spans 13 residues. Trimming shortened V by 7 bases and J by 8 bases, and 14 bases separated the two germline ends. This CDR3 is CASKTGIYEKLFF. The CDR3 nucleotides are TGTGCCAGCAAGACGGGAATATACGAAAAACTGTTTTTT.

CDR3 in DNA: TGTGCCAGCAGTTACCCGAGAATCACTAGCCCTTCCTACAATGAGCAGTTCTTC. Its protein product is CASSYPRITSPSYNEQFF. The J gene is TRBJ2-1, the V gene TRBV6-5; possible D gene TRBD2, 6 bases. Germline CDR1 and CDR2: MNHEY and SVGAGI. V shed 2 bases and J shed 1 base, with 18 bases lying between them. This CDR3 spans 18 amino acids.

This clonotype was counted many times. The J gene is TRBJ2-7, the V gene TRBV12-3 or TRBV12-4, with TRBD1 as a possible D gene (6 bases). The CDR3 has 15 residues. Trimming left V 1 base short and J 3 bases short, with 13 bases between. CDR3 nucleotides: TGTGCCAGCAGTTTAGAAGCAGGGGCTGGCTACGAGCAGTACTTC. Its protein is CASSLEAGAGYEQYF.

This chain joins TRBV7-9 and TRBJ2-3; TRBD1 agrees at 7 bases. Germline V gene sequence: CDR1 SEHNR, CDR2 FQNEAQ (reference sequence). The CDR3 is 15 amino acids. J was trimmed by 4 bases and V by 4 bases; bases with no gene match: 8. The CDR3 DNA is TGTGCCAGCAGCTACCCATTGACAGGGTCAGATACGCAGTATTTT. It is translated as CASSYPLTGSDTQYF.

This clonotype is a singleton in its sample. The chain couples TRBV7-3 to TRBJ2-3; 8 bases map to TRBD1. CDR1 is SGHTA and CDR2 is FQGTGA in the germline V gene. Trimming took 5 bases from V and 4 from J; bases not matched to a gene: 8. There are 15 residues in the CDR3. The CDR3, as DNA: TGTGCCAGCAGCCCCGGACAGGGCCGCTCAGATACGCAGTATTTT. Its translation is CASSPGQGRSDTQYF.

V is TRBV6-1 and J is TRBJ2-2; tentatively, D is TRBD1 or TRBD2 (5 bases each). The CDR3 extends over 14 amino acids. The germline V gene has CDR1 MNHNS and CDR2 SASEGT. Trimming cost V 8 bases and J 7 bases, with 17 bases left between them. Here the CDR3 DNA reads TGTGCCAGCGGGCACGGGGCTCGTAACGGGGAGCTGTTTTTT. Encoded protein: CASGHGARNGELFF.

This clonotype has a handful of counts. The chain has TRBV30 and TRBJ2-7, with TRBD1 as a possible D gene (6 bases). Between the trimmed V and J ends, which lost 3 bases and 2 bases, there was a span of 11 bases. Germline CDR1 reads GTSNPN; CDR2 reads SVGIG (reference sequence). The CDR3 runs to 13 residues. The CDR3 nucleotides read TGTGCCTGGAGCCGGAACAGGGCCTACGAGCAGTACTTC. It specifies CAWSRNRAYEQYF. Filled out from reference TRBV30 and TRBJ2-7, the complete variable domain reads SQTIHQWPATLVQPVGSPLSLECTVEGTSNPNLYWYRQAAGRGLQLLFYSVGIGQISSEVPQNLSASRPQDRQFILSSKKLLLSDSGFYLCAWSRNRAYEQYFGPGTRLTVT.

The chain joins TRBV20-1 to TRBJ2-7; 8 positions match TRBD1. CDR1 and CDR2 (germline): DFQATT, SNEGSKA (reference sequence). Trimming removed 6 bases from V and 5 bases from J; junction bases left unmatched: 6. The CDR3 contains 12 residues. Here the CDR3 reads CSARTGRNEQYF. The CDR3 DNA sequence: TGCAGTGCCCGGACAGGGAGGAACGAGCAGTACTTC.

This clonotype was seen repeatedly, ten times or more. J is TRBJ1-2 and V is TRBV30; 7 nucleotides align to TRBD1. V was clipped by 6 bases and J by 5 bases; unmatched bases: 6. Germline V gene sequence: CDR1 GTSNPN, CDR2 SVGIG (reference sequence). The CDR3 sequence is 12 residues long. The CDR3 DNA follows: TGTGCCTGCTGGGACAGCGGGTATGGCTACACCTTC. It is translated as CACWDSGYGYTF.

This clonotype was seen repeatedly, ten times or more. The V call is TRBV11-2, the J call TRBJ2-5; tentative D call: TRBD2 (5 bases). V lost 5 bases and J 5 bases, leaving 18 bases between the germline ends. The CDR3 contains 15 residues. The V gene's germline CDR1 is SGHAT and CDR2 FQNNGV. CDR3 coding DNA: TGTGCCAGCAGCAAAGTGGTTGTCCCGGGGGAGACCCAGTACTTC. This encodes CASSKVVVPGETQYF.

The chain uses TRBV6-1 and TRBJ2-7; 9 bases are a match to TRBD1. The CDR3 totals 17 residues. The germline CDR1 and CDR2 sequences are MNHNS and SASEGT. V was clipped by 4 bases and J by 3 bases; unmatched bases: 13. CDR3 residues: CASSALLRDRAYYEQYF. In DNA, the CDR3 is TGTGCCAGCAGTGCACTCCTCCGGGACAGGGCTTACTACGAGCAGTACTTC.

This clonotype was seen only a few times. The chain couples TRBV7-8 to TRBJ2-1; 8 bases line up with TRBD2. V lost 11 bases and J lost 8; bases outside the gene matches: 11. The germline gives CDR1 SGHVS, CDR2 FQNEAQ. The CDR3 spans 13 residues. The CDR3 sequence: CAGIPGLVDEQFF. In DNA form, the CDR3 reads TGTGCCGGCATACCGGGACTAGTAGATGAGCAGTTCTTC.